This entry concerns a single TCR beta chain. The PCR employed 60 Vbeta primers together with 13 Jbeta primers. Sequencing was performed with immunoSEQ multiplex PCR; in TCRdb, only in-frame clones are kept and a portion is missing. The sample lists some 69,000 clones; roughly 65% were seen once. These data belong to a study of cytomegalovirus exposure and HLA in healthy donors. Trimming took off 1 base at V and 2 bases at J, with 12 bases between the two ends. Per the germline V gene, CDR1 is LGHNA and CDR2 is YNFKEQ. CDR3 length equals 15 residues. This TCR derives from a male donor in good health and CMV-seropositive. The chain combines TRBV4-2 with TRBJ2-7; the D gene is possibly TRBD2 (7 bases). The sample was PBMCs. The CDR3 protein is CASSQGGAGAYEQYF. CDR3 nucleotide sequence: TGTGCCAGCAGCCAAGGGGGGGCGGGAGCCTACGAGCAGTACTTC.